The rows below give T cell receptor beta chains drawn from one sample of a study of Graves' ophthalmopathy and Graves' hyperthyroidism. TCRdb re-analysed the multiplex PCR reads in MiXCR, keeping a single row per CDR3 protein. Among around 1,000,000 distinct CDR3 sequences listed, about two fifths were seen once. What was sequenced was peripheral blood or thyroid tissue (not recorded which). All receptors come from an adult man with Graves' hyperthyroidism. Each CDR3 is given with its conserved first and last residue. The order of the fields is clone size, J gene, D gene, V gene, CDR3 DNA, CDR3 protein. A D gene is named only where the DNA matches it firmly. Clone sizes are given selectively: once, few, many, or a class where the clone is expanded.

abundance: few
j_gene: TRBJ2-6
d_gene: -
v_gene: TRBV30
CDR3nt: TGTGCCTGGAGTGTACGGCAGGGAGTAGGAGCCAACGTCCTGACTTTC
CDR3aa: CAWSVRQGVGANVLTF

abundance: many
j_gene: TRBJ2-7
d_gene: -
v_gene: TRBV7-9
CDR3nt: TGTGCCAGCCGTTCAGGGAGGGAGCAGTACTTC
CDR3aa: CASRSGREQYF

abundance: many
j_gene: TRBJ2-5
d_gene: -
v_gene: TRBV2
CDR3nt: TGTGCCAGCAGTGGGACTATAGAGACCCAGTACTTC
CDR3aa: CASSGTIETQYF

abundance: -
j_gene: TRBJ1-2
d_gene: -
v_gene: TRBV28
CDR3nt: TGTGCCAGCAGTTTTTCTCACAAGGTGAACTATGGCTACACCTTC
CDR3aa: CASSFSHKVNYGYTF

abundance: -
j_gene: TRBJ1-1
d_gene: -
v_gene: TRBV28
CDR3nt: TGTGCCAGCAGCCCTGGCCCCCGTGAAGCTTTCTTT
CDR3aa: CASSPGPREAFF

abundance: many
j_gene: TRBJ1-6
d_gene: TRBD1
v_gene: TRBV14
CDR3nt: TGTGCCAGCAAGCCACCGACAGGGGGGTTGGCACCCCTCCACTTT
CDR3aa: CASKPPTGGLAPLHF

abundance: -
j_gene: TRBJ1-3
d_gene: -
v_gene: TRBV7-2
CDR3nt: TGTGCCAGCGGCCGCTCCGTGAGCTCTGGAAACACCATATATTTT
CDR3aa: CASGRSVSSGNTIYF

abundance: -
j_gene: TRBJ1-4
d_gene: -
v_gene: TRBV20-1
CDR3nt: TGCAGTGCTAGAGATATCAGGGCGGACAATGGAAAACTGTTTTTT
CDR3aa: CSARDIRADNGKLFF

abundance: many
j_gene: TRBJ1-4
d_gene: -
v_gene: TRBV7-8
CDR3nt: TGTGCCACAGCGTACAACCCAGGGCGTACTAATGAAAAACTGTTTTTT
CDR3aa: CATAYNPGRTNEKLFF

abundance: few
j_gene: TRBJ2-7
d_gene: TRBD1
v_gene: TRBV28
CDR3nt: TGTGCCAGCAGGGGTCTTCGGGGACAGGACTCCTACGAGCAGTACTTC
CDR3aa: CASRGLRGQDSYEQYF

abundance: few
j_gene: TRBJ1-2
d_gene: TRBD1
v_gene: TRBV14
CDR3nt: TGTGCCAGCTCAAACAGGGGGCTAGAAACCTTC
CDR3aa: CASSNRGLETF

abundance: -
j_gene: TRBJ2-7
d_gene: -
v_gene: TRBV10-3
CDR3nt: TGTGCCTCGGACGGGCAGGGTGTCCACGAGCAGTACTTC
CDR3aa: CASDGQGVHEQYF

abundance: few
j_gene: TRBJ1-6
d_gene: -
v_gene: TRBV4-3
CDR3nt: TGCGCCAGCAGCCAAGTTTCACAGGATAATTCACCCCTCCACTTT
CDR3aa: CASSQVSQDNSPLHF

abundance: many
j_gene: TRBJ2-7
d_gene: TRBD2
v_gene: TRBV7-8
CDR3nt: TGTGCCAGCAGCCCGGGACTAGCGGGAGGTAGCTCTTACTTC
CDR3aa: CASSPGLAGGSSYF

abundance: -
j_gene: TRBJ1-1
d_gene: TRBD1
v_gene: TRBV29-1
CDR3nt: TGCAGCGTTGAATGGACAGGGCATGAAGCTTTCTTT
CDR3aa: CSVEWTGHEAFF

abundance: few
j_gene: TRBJ1-5
d_gene: -
v_gene: TRBV9
CDR3nt: TGTGCCAGCAGCGCAGAGGGACGGCAAGAGACCCAGCATTTT
CDR3aa: CASSAEGRQETQHF

abundance: many
j_gene: TRBJ1-4
d_gene: -
v_gene: TRBV20-1
CDR3nt: TGCAGTGCTAGCCCGCTGAGGAGGGACGAAAAACTGTTTTTT
CDR3aa: CSASPLRRDEKLFF

abundance: many
j_gene: TRBJ2-7
d_gene: -
v_gene: TRBV7-8
CDR3nt: TGTGCCAGCAGCTTAGATCCGACAGGCGTCTACGAGCAGTACTTC
CDR3aa: CASSLDPTGVYEQYF

abundance: -
j_gene: TRBJ1-5
d_gene: -
v_gene: TRBV3-1
CDR3nt: TGTGCCAGCAGCCCTGGGAATCTTAATGGCGATCAGCCCCAGCATTTT
CDR3aa: CASSPGNLNGDQPQHF

abundance: -
j_gene: TRBJ2-7
d_gene: TRBD1
v_gene: TRBV6-5
CDR3nt: TGTGCCAGCAGTTATTTTCGAGGGACAGGGATTTTCAACGAGCAGTACTTC
CDR3aa: CASSYFRGTGIFNEQYF

abundance: many
j_gene: TRBJ2-5
d_gene: TRBD1
v_gene: TRBV9
CDR3nt: TGTGCCAGCAGCCGACAGGGAGCCGGGGAGACCCAGTACTTC
CDR3aa: CASSRQGAGETQYF

abundance: -
j_gene: TRBJ1-2
d_gene: -
v_gene: TRBV2
CDR3nt: TGTGCCAGCAGCTTGCCATTGGCGATGCATGGCTACACCTTC
CDR3aa: CASSLPLAMHGYTF

abundance: few
j_gene: TRBJ2-2
d_gene: -
v_gene: TRBV6-5
CDR3nt: TGTGCCAGCAGTTACTCGACAGGCTTGCCGAACACCGGGGAGCTGTTTTTT
CDR3aa: CASSYSTGLPNTGELFF

abundance: once
j_gene: TRBJ1-2
d_gene: TRBD1
v_gene: TRBV25-1
CDR3nt: TGTGCCAGCACAAGGCAGCCAGGGGGAGGCTACACCTTC
CDR3aa: CASTRQPGGGYTF

abundance: few
j_gene: TRBJ2-2
d_gene: TRBD2
v_gene: TRBV5-1
CDR3nt: TGCGCCAGCAGCTTGAAAGCGGGGGAGGCCGGGGAGCTGTTTTTT
CDR3aa: CASSLKAGEAGELFF

abundance: few
j_gene: TRBJ2-5
d_gene: -
v_gene: TRBV18
CDR3nt: TGTGCCAGCTCACCACCGTTGCGAGAGACCCAGTACTTC
CDR3aa: CASSPPLRETQYF

abundance: few
j_gene: TRBJ2-7
d_gene: TRBD2
v_gene: TRBV5-6
CDR3nt: TGTGCCAGCAGCTTGCCTAGCGGGAGACCTCGGGAGCAGTACTTC
CDR3aa: CASSLPSGRPREQYF

abundance: few
j_gene: TRBJ1-5
d_gene: -
v_gene: TRBV18
CDR3nt: TGTGCCAGCTCACCTACAGATGTGACAGAAGCTAGCAATCAGCCCCAGCATTTT
CDR3aa: CASSPTDVTEASNQPQHF

abundance: many
j_gene: TRBJ2-7
d_gene: TRBD2
v_gene: TRBV29-1
CDR3nt: TGCAGCTCATTGGGGGGGGAACATGGAGAGCAGTACTTC
CDR3aa: CSSLGGEHGEQYF

abundance: many
j_gene: TRBJ1-6
d_gene: TRBD1
v_gene: TRBV7-9
CDR3nt: TGTGCCAGCGCGCCCCCGGGACAGACAAATTCACCCCTCCACTTT
CDR3aa: CASAPPGQTNSPLHF

abundance: -
j_gene: TRBJ1-1
d_gene: -
v_gene: TRBV29-1
CDR3nt: TGCAGCGTCGACCAAACCGGGGGCATGGGCACTGAAGCTTTCTTT
CDR3aa: CSVDQTGGMGTEAFF

abundance: -
j_gene: TRBJ1-1
d_gene: -
v_gene: TRBV12-3/TRBV12-4
CDR3nt: TGTGCCAGCAGTTTAGGGAAGTGGGAAGCCTTCTTT
CDR3aa: CASSLGKWEAFF

abundance: few
j_gene: TRBJ2-7
d_gene: -
v_gene: TRBV7-2
CDR3nt: TGTGCCAGCAGCTCCCCCCGCGGGCGATCCTACGAGCAGTACTTC
CDR3aa: CASSSPRGRSYEQYF

abundance: -
j_gene: TRBJ2-7
d_gene: TRBD1
v_gene: TRBV10-3
CDR3nt: TGTGCCATCCGGGACAGGGGAGGTTTCACGTCCCAGTACTTC
CDR3aa: CAIRDRGGFTSQYF

abundance: -
j_gene: TRBJ2-7
d_gene: -
v_gene: TRBV6-5
CDR3nt: TGTGCCAGCAGTGAAGCAGCACTTGACGGGTACGAGCAGTACTTC
CDR3aa: CASSEAALDGYEQYF

abundance: -
j_gene: TRBJ2-2
d_gene: TRBD2
v_gene: TRBV15
CDR3nt: TGTGCCACCAGCCCCCTAGGGGCGGGGGACCCCGGGGAGCTGTTTTTT
CDR3aa: CATSPLGAGDPGELFF

abundance: few
j_gene: TRBJ2-5
d_gene: TRBD1
v_gene: TRBV28
CDR3nt: TGTGCCAGCAGTGTCTCCGGGACAGGGGGCATAGAGACCCAGTACTTC
CDR3aa: CASSVSGTGGIETQYF

abundance: -
j_gene: TRBJ1-3
d_gene: -
v_gene: TRBV10-2
CDR3nt: TGTGCCAGCAGTTCCGACAGTATGCCTGGAAACACCATATATTTT
CDR3aa: CASSSDSMPGNTIYF

abundance: -
j_gene: TRBJ2-1
d_gene: -
v_gene: TRBV10-3
CDR3nt: TGTGCCATCAGTGAACGGGGACGCTACAATGAGCAGTTCTTC
CDR3aa: CAISERGRYNEQFF

abundance: few
j_gene: TRBJ2-7
d_gene: -
v_gene: TRBV11-2
CDR3nt: TGTGCCAGCAGCTTATCGAAACTGCCCTACGAGCAGTACTTC
CDR3aa: CASSLSKLPYEQYF

abundance: -
j_gene: TRBJ2-3
d_gene: TRBD2
v_gene: TRBV2
CDR3nt: TGTGCCAGCAGTGAAGAACTAGCGGGAGATACGCAGTATTTT
CDR3aa: CASSEELAGDTQYF

abundance: many
j_gene: TRBJ1-5
d_gene: -
v_gene: TRBV15
CDR3nt: TGTGCCACCAGCAGAGAGGTCGCAGGGTATGGTCAGCCCCAGCATTTT
CDR3aa: CATSREVAGYGQPQHF

abundance: many
j_gene: TRBJ2-7
d_gene: -
v_gene: TRBV25-1
CDR3nt: TGTGCCATCCCACAGGGCGCGTCCTACGAGCAGTACTTC
CDR3aa: CAIPQGASYEQYF

abundance: -
j_gene: TRBJ2-2
d_gene: -
v_gene: TRBV6-5
CDR3nt: TGTGCCAGCAGGATACGGACACGTTCGAACACCGGGGAGCTGTTTTTT
CDR3aa: CASRIRTRSNTGELFF

abundance: -
j_gene: TRBJ2-7
d_gene: -
v_gene: TRBV4-3
CDR3nt: TGCGCCAGCAGCCAAGTCCCAGGGCCCTACGAGCAGTACTTC
CDR3aa: CASSQVPGPYEQYF

abundance: many
j_gene: TRBJ2-2
d_gene: TRBD2
v_gene: TRBV29-1
CDR3nt: TGCAGCGCCGGGACTAGCGGATTCAACACCGGGGAGCTGTTTTTT
CDR3aa: CSAGTSGFNTGELFF

abundance: -
j_gene: TRBJ1-5
d_gene: -
v_gene: TRBV9
CDR3nt: TGTGCCAGCAGCAGAGGACAGACCCAGGGTCAGCCCCAGCATTTT
CDR3aa: CASSRGQTQGQPQHF

abundance: few
j_gene: TRBJ2-5
d_gene: TRBD1
v_gene: TRBV10-3
CDR3nt: TGTGCCATCAGACTCCGGGACAGCGAAGATCAGCCCCAGTACTTC
CDR3aa: CAIRLRDSEDQPQYF